These T cell receptor beta chains were read from a single sample in a study of T cell responses to AZD1222 COVID-19 vaccine. Repertoires were generated with immunoSEQ multiplex PCR, while TCRdb's copy carries only in-frame clones and drops some. The top ten clones hold about 10% of a sample with around 80,000 clones, 70% to 90% of them seen once. Sequencing was performed on peripheral blood, taken 28 days after the second AZD1222 dose. The origin of the receptors is an adult who received the AZD1222 COVID-19 vaccine. The CDR3 runs from the conserved cysteine through the conserved F or W. The order of the fields is clone size, D gene, V gene, J gene, CDR3 DNA, CDR3 protein. A D gene is named only where the DNA matches it firmly. A row's size may be missing; if present it is once, few, many or a size class.

>-|-|TRBV12-3/TRBV12-4|TRBJ1-1
TGTGCCAGCAGCCTGACACGTTACACTGAAGCTTTCTTT
CASSLTRYTEAFF
>many|TRBD1|TRBV29-1|TRBJ2-1
TGCAGCGTAACCGGGACAGGGAAAAGGAATGAGCAGTTCTTC
CSVTGTGKRNEQFF
>-|TRBD1|TRBV6-6|TRBJ2-7
TGTGCCAGCAGTCTACAGGGGGCTCTTAATTTCTACGAGCAGTACTTC
CASSLQGALNFYEQYF
>-|TRBD2|TRBV7-2|TRBJ2-6
TGTGCCAGCAGCCCGCGCGGGGGGCCTGGGGCCAACGTCCTGACTTTC
CASSPRGGPGANVLTF
>-|-|TRBV29-1|TRBJ1-3
TGCAGCGTTGAAATTCCGGGGAACACCATATATTTT
CSVEIPGNTIYF
>-|TRBD1|TRBV30|TRBJ2-1
TGTGCCTGGAGCCAATGGGACAGAGGGTCCCCTGAGCAGTTCTTC
CAWSQWDRGSPEQFF
>once|-|TRBV7-2|TRBJ2-1
TGTGCCAGCAGCTTGAGGACCGGGTTGGCGGGCAATGAGCAGTTCTTC
CASSLRTGLAGNEQFF
>-|TRBD2|TRBV2|TRBJ2-5
TGTGCCAGCAGGGCGACTAGCGGGCTGCGGGCCCAGTACTTC
CASRATSGLRAQYF
>-|-|TRBV6-4|TRBJ2-6
TGTGCCAGCAGTGACAAGTCCGATCCCTCTGGGGCCAACGTCCTGACTTTC
CASSDKSDPSGANVLTF
>-|-|TRBV27|TRBJ1-5
TGTGCCAGCAAAGGGGCGGGGGTTGGAATCAATCAGCCCCAGCATTTT
CASKGAGVGINQPQHF
>-|-|TRBV3-1/TRBV3-2|TRBJ2-1
TGTGCCAGCAGCCAAGTTAGGGGAATTGAGCAGTTCTTC
CASSQVRGIEQFF
>-|-|TRBV6-5|TRBJ1-5
TGTGCCAGCAGTTCCGGCAATCAGCCCCAGCATTTT
CASSSGNQPQHF
>-|-|TRBV14|TRBJ1-1
TGTGCCAGCAGCCGAACGGTTAACACTGAAGCTTTCTTT
CASSRTVNTEAFF
>-|-|TRBV10-1|TRBJ1-5
TGCGCCAGCAGTGAGTCTTACCAGCCCCAGCATTTT
CASSESYQPQHF
>-|-|TRBV20-1|TRBJ2-7
TGCAGTGCTAGAGTGTCCTACGAGCAGTACTTC
CSARVSYEQYF
>-|-|TRBV6-2/TRBV6-3|TRBJ1-1
TGTGCCAGCAGTTACTCCACGAACACTGAAGCTTTCTTT
CASSYSTNTEAFF
>once|-|TRBV14|TRBJ1-2
TGTGCCAGCAGCCAAGACAGGGTAGTAGGTGGCTACACCTTC
CASSQDRVVGGYTF
>-|TRBD1|TRBV5-8|TRBJ2-7
TGTGCCAGCAGCTGGGGACAGGGGGATACGGGCGAGCAGTACTTC
CASSWGQGDTGEQYF
>-|-|TRBV11-2|TRBJ1-2
TGTGCCAGCAGCTTAGGCGATGGCAGAACCTACTATGGCTACACCTTC
CASSLGDGRTYYGYTF
>-|-|TRBV10-1|TRBJ2-4
TGCGCCAGCAGTGAGTCTGCAGGCGGCAAAAACATTCAGTACTTC
CASSESAGGKNIQYF
>-|-|TRBV19|TRBJ1-2
TGTGCCAGTAGTCCTCACCGACAATTTAACTATGGCTACACCTTC
CASSPHRQFNYGYTF
>-|-|TRBV24-1|TRBJ2-1
TGTGCCACCAGTGATCCGAAACTGGGGGTCTACAATGAGCAGTTCTTC
CATSDPKLGVYNEQFF
>once|-|TRBV3-1/TRBV3-2|TRBJ1-2
TGTGCCAGCAGCCAGGGGGGAGAGGGAGGCTACACCTTC
CASSQGGEGGYTF
>-|-|TRBV19|TRBJ1-1
TGTGCCAGTAGTATAGCAGGTACTAGGGGCACTGAAGCTTTCTTT
CASSIAGTRGTEAFF
>once|-|TRBV28|TRBJ2-3
TGTGCCAGCACGCCTTTGACAGGCCCTTTATTTACAGATACGCAGTATTTT
CASTPLTGPLFTDTQYF
>-|-|TRBV11-1|TRBJ2-2
TGTGCCAGCAGCTTAATCTTCGCCCCGAACACCGGGGAGCTGTTTTTT
CASSLIFAPNTGELFF
>-|-|TRBV7-9|TRBJ1-2
TGTGCCAGCAGCTTATATGGGACAACGGGAGGCTACACCTTC
CASSLYGTTGGYTF
>-|TRBD1|TRBV30|TRBJ1-4
TGTGCCTGGAGTGTTGGGACAGGGGCCAATGAAAAACTGTTTTTT
CAWSVGTGANEKLFF
>-|-|TRBV2|TRBJ1-4
TGTGCCATACAGGGAGGCCGTTCGGAAAAACTGTTTTTT
CAIQGGRSEKLFF
>-|TRBD1|TRBV29-1|TRBJ2-2
TGCAGCGTGGGACAGGGGGCCGGGGAGCTGTTTTTT
CSVGQGAGELFF
>-|-|TRBV28|TRBJ2-7
TGTGCCAGCAGTTACGGTTACGAGCAGTACTTC
CASSYGYEQYF
>-|-|TRBV19|TRBJ1-3
TGTGCCAGTAGTGTCTCGTTCTGGACTGGAAACACCATATATTTT
CASSVSFWTGNTIYF
>-|-|TRBV3-1/TRBV3-2|TRBJ2-3
TGTGCCAGCAAAGGGGCCCGAGTCACAGATACGCAGTATTTT
CASKGARVTDTQYF
>-|TRBD1|TRBV6-5|TRBJ1-3
TGTGCCAGCAGTAGCGACAGGGGACCTGGAAACACCATATATTTT
CASSSDRGPGNTIYF
>-|-|TRBV2|TRBJ1-5
TGTGCCAGCAGTGAAGCGCTGCAGGGGCATCAGCCCCAGCATTTT
CASSEALQGHQPQHF
>-|TRBD1|TRBV5-4|TRBJ1-1
TGTGCCAGCAGCAGAGACAGGGGCACTGAAGCTTTCTTT
CASSRDRGTEAFF
>-|TRBD2|TRBV28|TRBJ2-7
TGTGCCAGCAGTAGCGCCCAGCGGGGGTACGAGCAGTACTTC
CASSSAQRGYEQYF
>-|-|TRBV9|TRBJ1-3
TGTGCCAGCAGCGTGGCGGGGGATGGAAACACCATATATTTT
CASSVAGDGNTIYF
>-|-|TRBV5-1|TRBJ2-2
TGCGCCAGCAGCTTGTTGGGAGCCGCAGCGGCCGGGGAGCTGTTTTTT
CASSLLGAAAAGELFF
>-|-|TRBV24-1|TRBJ1-5
TGTGCCACCAGTGAAAGTTATCAGCCCCAGCATTTT
CATSESYQPQHF
>-|-|TRBV2|TRBJ2-7
TGTGCCAGCAGTCAACAGGGTTACGAGCAGTACTTC
CASSQQGYEQYF
>-|TRBD1|TRBV5-4|TRBJ2-5
TGTGCCAGCAGCAGGGACAGGGGTGGGGAGACCCAGTACTTC
CASSRDRGGETQYF
>few|-|TRBV19|TRBJ2-5
TGTGCCAGTAGTATTTGGGGTGGTCTCGGTGAGACCCAGTACTTC
CASSIWGGLGETQYF
>-|-|TRBV19|TRBJ2-7
TGTGCCAGTAAGTTATCAGCCTCCTACGAGCAGTACTTC
CASKLSASYEQYF
>few|TRBD1|TRBV27|TRBJ1-4
TGTGCCAGCAGTAGAGGACAGGGTCTTGAAAAACTGTTTTTT
CASSRGQGLEKLFF
>-|TRBD1|TRBV5-1|TRBJ2-1
TGCGCCAGCCGGGCCCCGGGACAGGGGTACAATGAGCAGTTCTTC
CASRAPGQGYNEQFF
>-|-|TRBV9|TRBJ1-5
TGTGCCAGCAGCGTAGGCATACTTGGCGCCAATCAGCCCCAGCATTTT
CASSVGILGANQPQHF
>-|TRBD1|TRBV18|TRBJ1-1
TGTGCCAGCTCACCGCGGGGACAGGGGGGAACTGAAGCTTTCTTT
CASSPRGQGGTEAFF
>-|-|TRBV7-2|TRBJ2-2
TGTGCCAGCAGTCGAGAAGGGCTAACCGGGGAGCTGTTTTTT
CASSREGLTGELFF
>-|TRBD1|TRBV11-3|TRBJ2-1
TGTGCCAGCAGCTTGCGCCAGGGGGCCGGCAATGAGCAGTTCTTC
CASSLRQGAGNEQFF
>-|TRBD1|TRBV3-1/TRBV3-2|TRBJ1-6
TGTGCCAGCAGCCTCGGACAGGGTAGCTCACCCCTCCACTTT
CASSLGQGSSPLHF
>-|TRBD1|TRBV5-8|TRBJ1-2
TGTGCCAGCCGAAAAAGTACAGGGGGCATCTATGGCTACACCTTC
CASRKSTGGIYGYTF
>-|-|TRBV28|TRBJ1-5
TGTGCCAGCAGTTTCCTCGGAGGGGGAGGCAATCAGCCCCAGCATTTT
CASSFLGGGGNQPQHF
>-|-|TRBV18|TRBJ2-3
TGTGCCAGCTCACCAGAGAGGGGGGGCCAGACAGATACGCAGTATTTT
CASSPERGGQTDTQYF
>-|-|TRBV6-2/TRBV6-3|TRBJ2-2
TGTGCCAGCAGTCGGGGAACCGGGGAGCTGTTTTTT
CASSRGTGELFF